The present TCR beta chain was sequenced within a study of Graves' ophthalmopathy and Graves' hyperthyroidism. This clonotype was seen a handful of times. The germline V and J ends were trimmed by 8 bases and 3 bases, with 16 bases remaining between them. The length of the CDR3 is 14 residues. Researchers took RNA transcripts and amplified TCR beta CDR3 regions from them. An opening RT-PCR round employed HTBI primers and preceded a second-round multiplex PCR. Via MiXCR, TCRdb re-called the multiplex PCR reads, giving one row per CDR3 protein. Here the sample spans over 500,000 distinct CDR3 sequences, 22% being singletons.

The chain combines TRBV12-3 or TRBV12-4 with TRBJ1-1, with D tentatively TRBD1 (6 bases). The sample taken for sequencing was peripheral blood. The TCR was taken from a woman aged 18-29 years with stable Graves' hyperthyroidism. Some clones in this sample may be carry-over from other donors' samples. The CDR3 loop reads CASAYPPGDTEAFF. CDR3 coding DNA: TGTGCCAGCGCTTACCCCCCAGGGGACACTGAAGCTTTCTTT.